This T cell receptor beta chain was obtained from a study of blood T cell repertoires in COVID-19. TCRdb's table, derived via immunoSEQ multiplex PCR, lists solely in-frame clones and lacks some. The sample contains a few hundred thousand clones, 80% to 90% of which appear only once. This clone was seen more than once but under ten times. The CDR3 is made up of 15 amino acids. The ends lost 5 bases at V and 4 bases at J; junction bases unmatched: 7. CDR1 is SGHTA and CDR2 is FQGNSA in the germline V gene. Material: PBMCs or T cells enriched from blood (not recorded which). This chain links TRBV7-2 with TRBJ2-7; 11 bases map to TRBD2. The receptor's source is a woman aged 25 to 39 who had recovered from COVID-19. The DNA of the CDR3 is TGTGCCAGCAGCCTAAGGACTAGCGGGTTTTACGAGCAGTACTTC. Translating it yields CASSLRTSGFYEQYF.